These 5 T cell receptor beta chains originate from one sample sequenced in a study of graft-versus-host responses after intestinal transplantation. Processing released intraepithelial and lamina propria lymphocytes from the graft tissue. TCRdb keeps only in-frame clones here, not all; method: immunoSEQ multiplex PCR. The sample lists around 8,100 clones; roughly 80% were seen once. Sequenced here: ileum tissue, sampled about 130 days after transplant. Every receptor here comes from a human patient who received an intestinal transplant, so some T cells may come from the graft donor.

The chain combines TRBV5-4 with TRBJ2-7; possible D gene TRBD1, 6 bases. This CDR3 has 13 amino acids. Trimming pared 4 bases from V and 2 bases from J, leaving 10 bases between. Germline V lookup: CDR1 SGHNT, CDR2 YYREEE (reference sequence). The CDR3 reads CASSLTGTYEQYF. For the CDR3, the DNA is TGTGCCAGCAGCCTTACAGGGACCTACGAGCAGTACTTC.

The chain joins TRBV6-6 to TRBJ1-2; 9 bases are shared with TRBD1. The V gene end was trimmed by 5 bases and the J gene end by 8 bases; junction bases not matched to a gene: 6. The CDR3 consists of 13 residues. Per the germline V gene, CDR1 is MNHNY and CDR2 is SVGAGI (reference sequence). The CDR3 loop is CASSRDRGEGYTF. CDR3 nucleotide sequence: TGTGCCAGCAGTCGAGACAGGGGGGAAGGCTACACCTTC.

The chain carries TRBV5-5 and TRBJ2-5, with D tentatively TRBD1 or TRBD2 (5 bases each). Judging by the DNA end, TRBJ2-7 fits better; the J call may be wrong. In germline, CDR1 is SGHKS, CDR2 YYEKEE (reference sequence). This CDR3 is built from 14 residues. In DNA form, the CDR3 reads TGTGCCAGCAGCTTGGAATGGGGGTCCTACGAGCAGTACTTC. Amino acids: CASSLEWGSYEQYF.

The CDR3 DNA sequence: TGTGCCAGCAGCTTCGGACAGGGTAACTACGAGCAGTACTTC. It codes for CASSFGQGNYEQYF. V and J are TRBV13 and TRBJ2-7, with 8 bases lining up with TRBD1. This CDR3 has 14 amino acids. Germline-derived CDR1 and CDR2 are PRHDT and FYEKMQ (reference sequence). J gave up 3 bases and V 3 bases, and 4 bases lay outside the gene matches.

V gene TRBV6-9 combines with J gene TRBJ1-6; no clear D gene. Trimming cost V 6 bases and J 5 bases, with 8 bases left between them. Germline-derived CDR1 and CDR2 are MNHGY and SVAAGI. The CDR3 is 13 amino acids. CDR3 sequence reads: CASRDMNNSPLHF. The CDR3 bases are TGTGCCAGCAGGGATATGAATAATTCACCCCTCCACTTT.